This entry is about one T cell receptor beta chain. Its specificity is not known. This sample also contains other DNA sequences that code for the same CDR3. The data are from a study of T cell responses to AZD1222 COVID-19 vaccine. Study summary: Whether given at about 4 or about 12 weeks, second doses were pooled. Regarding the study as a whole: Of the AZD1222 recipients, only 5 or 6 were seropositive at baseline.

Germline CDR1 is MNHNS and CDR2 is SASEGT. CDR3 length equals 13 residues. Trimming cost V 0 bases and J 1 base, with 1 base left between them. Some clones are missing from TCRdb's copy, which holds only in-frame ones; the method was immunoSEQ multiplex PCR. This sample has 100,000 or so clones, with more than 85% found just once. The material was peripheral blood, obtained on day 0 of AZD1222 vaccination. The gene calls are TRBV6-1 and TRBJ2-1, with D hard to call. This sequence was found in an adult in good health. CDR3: CASSEASYNEQFF. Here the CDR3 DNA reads TGTGCCAGCAGTGAAGCGTCCTACAATGAGCAGTTCTTC.